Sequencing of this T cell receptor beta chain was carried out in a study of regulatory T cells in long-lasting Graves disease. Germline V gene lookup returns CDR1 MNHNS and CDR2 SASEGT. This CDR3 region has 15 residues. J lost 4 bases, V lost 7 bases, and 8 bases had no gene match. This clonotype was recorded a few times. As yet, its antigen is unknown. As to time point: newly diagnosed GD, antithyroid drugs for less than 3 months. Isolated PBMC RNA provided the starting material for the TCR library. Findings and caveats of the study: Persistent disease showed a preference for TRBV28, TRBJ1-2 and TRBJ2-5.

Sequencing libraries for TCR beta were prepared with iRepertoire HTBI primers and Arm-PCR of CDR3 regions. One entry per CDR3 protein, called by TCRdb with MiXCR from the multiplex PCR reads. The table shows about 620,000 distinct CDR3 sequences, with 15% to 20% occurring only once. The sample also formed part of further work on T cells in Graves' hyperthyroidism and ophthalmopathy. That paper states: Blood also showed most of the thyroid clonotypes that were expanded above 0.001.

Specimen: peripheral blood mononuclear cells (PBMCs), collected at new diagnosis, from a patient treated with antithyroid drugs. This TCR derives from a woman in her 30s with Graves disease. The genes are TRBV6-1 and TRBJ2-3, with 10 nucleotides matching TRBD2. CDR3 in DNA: TGTGCCAGCACCTTTCTAGCGGGAGATTCAGATACGCAGTATTTT. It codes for CASTFLAGDSDTQYF.